This T cell receptor (beta chain) stems from a study of OX40 agonist ivuxolimab in advanced cancers. TCRdb keeps only in-frame clones here, not all; method: immunoSEQ multiplex PCR. The table includes about 93,000 clones, 92% detected once. Sampling of blood occurred at baseline, cycle 4 day 1, and cycle 7 day 1. This CDR3 contains 15 residues. Germline values: CDR1 SEHNR, CDR2 FQNEAQ (reference sequence). V was trimmed by 6 bases and J by 7 bases, leaving 16 bases between them. This chain joins TRBV7-9 and TRBJ1-6; the D is unclear. Sequencing was performed on CD4+ or CD8+ T cells sorted from blood, taken in a trial of the OX40 agonist ivuxolimab. This clonotype was sampled from an adult with an advanced solid tumor such as melanoma, head and neck, liver or kidney cancer. The CDR3 bases are TGTGCCAGCAGTGAAGAAATCCGAGGGAATTCACCCCTCCACTTT. Translation gives CASSEEIRGNSPLHF.